A single sample is the source of the 10 T cell receptor beta chains below, sequenced in a study of shared T cell receptors in the human thymus. Generated by immunoSEQ multiplex PCR, the TCRdb table keeps only in-frame clones and is missing some. Altogether roughly 710,000 clones are present, approximately 83% being singletons, with the ten largest covering roughly 0.01%. The sample also formed part of further work on human thymus T cells.

Sequences were obtained from thymocytes. The origin of the receptors is a girl in the first two years of life with a congenital heart defect.

This chain uses TRBV5-6 with TRBJ1-2, with a possible D match to TRBD1 (6 bases). CDR3 size: 14 residues. The germline V and J ends were trimmed by 0 bases and 7 bases, with 13 bases remaining between them. Germline-derived CDR1 and CDR2 are SGHDT and YYEEEE. CDR3 DNA sequence: TGTGCCAGCAGCTTGGACAGGGCAGGTCGTGGCTACACCTTC. It is translated as CASSLDRAGRGYTF.

V is TRBV2 and J is TRBJ2-5; D perhaps matches TRBD1 (5 bases). From germline, CDR1 is SNHLY and CDR2 FYNNEI. This CDR3 has 16 residues. V lost 6 bases to trimming and J lost 3 bases, with 20 bases between them. CDR3 residues: CASRGERGWSKETQYF. Written as DNA, the CDR3 is TGTGCCAGCAGGGGTGAAAGGGGATGGTCGAAAGAGACCCAGTACTTC.

V is TRBV9 and J is TRBJ2-6; weak D call: TRBD1 (6 bases). Trimming pared 0 bases from V and 2 bases from J, leaving 12 bases between. Germline V lookup: CDR1 SGDLS, CDR2 YYNGEE. CDR3 size: 17 residues. DNA of the CDR3: TGTGCCAGCAGCGTAGCGGAATGGGGGCCTGGGGCCAACGTCCTGACTTTC. Translated, it gives CASSVAEWGPGANVLTF.

About this clone itself: The sample carries other DNA sequences with the same CDR3. This chain links TRBV28 with TRBJ2-5; maybe TRBD1 (5 bases). The ends were cut back, 3 bases at V and 1 base at J, with 6 bases in the middle. The CDR3 length is 13 residues. CDR1 is MDHEN, CDR2 SYDVKM, per germline. DNA of the CDR3: TGTGCCAGCAGTTTTGACAGCCAAGAGACCCAGTACTTC. Its protein product is CASSFDSQETQYF.

The chain links TRBV5-6 to TRBJ1-2, with D possibly TRBD1 on 6 matching bases. Between the trimmed V and J ends, which lost 4 bases and 4 bases, there was a span of 17 bases. The CDR3 is made up of 15 amino acids. In germline, CDR1 is SGHDT, CDR2 YYEEEE. CDR3 region: CASSQDSATAYGYTF. Written as DNA, the CDR3 is TGTGCCAGCAGCCAGGACAGTGCAACTGCCTATGGCTACACCTTC.

V is TRBV15 and J is TRBJ2-3; tentative D call: TRBD1 (6 bases). V was trimmed by 5 bases and J by 2 bases, leaving 17 bases between them. Germline CDR1 reads LNHNV; CDR2 reads YYDKDF (reference sequence). The CDR3 runs to 16 residues. The CDR3 coding sequence is TGTGCCACCAGCCTTAGAGACAGGATAAACACAGATACGCAGTATTTT. Protein product: CATSLRDRINTDTQYF.

The V call is TRBV6-5, the J call TRBJ1-6; D unresolved. The germline V gene has CDR1 MNHEY and CDR2 SVGAGI. The V end was cut by 4 bases, the J end by 11 bases, with 21 bases between. The CDR3 length is 16 residues. CDR3 sequence (DNA): TGTGCCAGCAGTTCCCACCCCCCGTACCCTTTAGCACCCCTCCACTTT. It is translated as CASSSHPPYPLAPLHF.

V and J are TRBV7-2 and TRBJ1-1; D uncertain. Trimming shortened V by 2 bases and J by 8 bases, and 6 bases separated the two germline ends. The germline gives CDR1 SGHTA, CDR2 FQGNSA. This CDR3 spans 11 amino acids. The CDR3, as DNA: TGTGCCAGCAGCTTACGAGCGGAAGCTTTCTTT. It translates to CASSLRAEAFF.

The V gene is TRBV7-6, the J gene TRBJ2-5; TRBD1 aligns across 12 bases. V shed 2 bases and J 5 bases; nucleotides not matched to a gene: 15. The V gene's germline CDR1 is SGHVS and CDR2 FNYEAQ. The CDR3 length is 19 residues. The CDR3 DNA follows: TGTGCCAGCAGCTTACCCCCTGCGAGGGACAGGGGGCGGGAGGAGACCCAGTACTTC. Translating it yields CASSLPPARDRGREETQYF.

The chain has TRBV6-5 and TRBJ1-3; maybe TRBD1 (5 bases). The CDR3 runs 15 residues. The germline gives CDR1 MNHEY, CDR2 SVGAGI. The ends were cut back, 5 bases at V and 4 bases at J, with 15 bases in the middle. The CDR3 DNA reads TGTGCCAGCAGTAACCAGCGGGGGGTGGGAAACACCATATATTTT. Its translation: CASSNQRGVGNTIYF.